Listed below are T cell receptor beta chains from one sample, sequenced in a study of T cells expressing NK-cell markers. TCRdb reprocessed the 5' RACE reads, with one entry per CDR3 protein and no DNA. The specimen's table records over 150,000 distinct CDR3 sequences. The sample taken for sequencing was blood T cells: a sorted CD56 or NKG2C T cell subset, CD4+ or CD8+ T cells, or bulk PBMC T cells (not recorded which). These receptors all come from a man aged 18 to 69 in good health. CDR3s include the opening cysteine and the closing phenylalanine or tryptophan.

cdr3_aa cdr3_length j_call v_call
CASGLGVRTEAFF 13 TRBJ1-1 TRBV6-2/TRBV6-3
CASSLAGRREETQYF 15 TRBJ2-5 TRBV12-3/TRBV12-4
CASSFGYSGGLGQFF 15 TRBJ2-1 TRBV28
CASSYSGLAAEQYF 14 TRBJ2-7 TRBV6-2/TRBV6-3
CASSPPRGEKGAGELFF 17 TRBJ2-2 TRBV7-9
CSVDGEGTNEKLFF 14 TRBJ1-4 TRBV29-1
CASSQGTGTFEAFF 14 TRBJ1-1 TRBV4-2
CASSEVRMTEAFF 13 TRBJ1-1 TRBV6-1
CASRNGGTDTQYF 13 TRBJ2-3 TRBV12-3/TRBV12-4
CASSSRVNTEAFF 13 TRBJ1-1 TRBV7-8
CASTSRGANTEAFF 14 TRBJ1-1 TRBV2
CASSLGPGLNTEAFF 15 TRBJ1-1 TRBV28
CSARLAEYEQYF 12 TRBJ2-7 TRBV20-1
CASSLEQASGETQYF 15 TRBJ2-5 TRBV5-1
CASSLSGGGYYNEQFF 16 TRBJ2-1 TRBV12-3/TRBV12-4
CASSRQGIRNEQFF 14 TRBJ2-1 TRBV13
CASSEGDRAYNEQFF 15 TRBJ2-1 TRBV25-1
CASTPPDRNMNTEAFF 16 TRBJ1-1 TRBV7-9
CASSGQGSYEQYF 13 TRBJ2-7 TRBV25-1
CASTKGDGYNEQFF 14 TRBJ2-1 TRBV5-5